These 18 T cell receptor beta chains share one sample of origin, sequenced in a study of shared clonotypes between healthy human individuals. Profiling relied on immunoSEQ multiplex PCR, and the TCRdb table lists in-frame clones only, not all of them. The sample lists some 630,000 clones, roughly 78% occurring once. Sequenced input: memory CD4+ T cells sorted from blood. Specified subset: CD45RA-negative fraction. All receptors derive from a woman aged 30 to 39 in good health.

Only one count was recorded for this clone. The same CDR3 is also encoded by other DNA sequences in this sample. The chain is built from TRBV5-1 and TRBJ2-1, with TRBD2 matching over 7 bases. After removal of 0 bases from V and 2 bases from J, the junction contained 2 bases not matched to a gene. The CDR3 is made up of 15 amino acids. CDR1 SGHRS and CDR2 YFSETQ come from the germline V gene. This CDR3 is CASSLGLAAYNEQFF. The CDR3 region has the DNA TGCGCCAGCAGCTTGGGACTAGCAGCCTACAATGAGCAGTTCTTC.

The V gene is TRBV5-1, the J gene TRBJ2-7, with 7 nucleotides matching TRBD1. The ends lost 0 bases at V and 4 bases at J; junction bases unmatched: 7. CDR1 is SGHRS and CDR2 is YFSETQ in the germline V gene. The CDR3 is 15 amino acids. CDR3 protein: CASSLGQGVLYEQYF. In DNA form, the CDR3 reads TGCGCCAGCAGCTTGGGGCAGGGGGTTCTTTACGAGCAGTACTTC.

The V call is TRBV14, the J call TRBJ1-2; no definite D call. V lost 0 bases and J lost 4, with 12 bases in between. CDR3 length: 15 residues. The germline CDR1 and CDR2 sequences are SGHDN and FVKESK. The CDR3 bases are TGTGCCAGCAGCCAAGATATAGGGCAGATCTATGGCTACACCTTC. The encoded protein is CASSQDIGQIYGYTF. Combining the CDR3 with reference TRBV14 and TRBJ1-2 gives the whole variable domain EAGVTQFPSHSVIEKGQTVTLRCDPISGHDNLYWYRRVMGKEIKFLLHFVKESKQDESGMPNNRFLAERTGGTYSTLKVQPAELEDSGVYFCASSQDIGQIYGYTFGSGTRLTVV.

The chain carries TRBV5-1 and TRBJ2-7, with 7 bases aligning to TRBD1. Trimming cost V 0 bases and J 2 bases; bases outside gene matches: 2. The CDR3 totals 14 residues. Germline CDR1 reads SGHRS; CDR2 reads YFSETQ. The CDR3 bases are TGCGCCAGCAGCTTGGACGGGACAGCCTACGAGCAGTACTTC. Amino acids: CASSLDGTAYEQYF.

V usage is TRBV4-1 and J usage is TRBJ2-7; possibly TRBD2 for D (5 bases). Germline V lookup: CDR1 MGHRA, CDR2 YSYEKL. V dropped 0 bases and J dropped 4 bases, with 16 bases sitting between them. This CDR3 is built from 16 residues. DNA of the CDR3: TGCGCCAGCAGCCAAGAACCGGGGTCGACCTTTTACGAGCAGTACTTC. Protein: CASSQEPGSTFYEQYF.

This chain links TRBV5-8 with TRBJ2-1; weak D call: TRBD2 (6 bases). The CDR3 contains 12 residues. Trimming took 4 bases from V and 8 from J, leaving 10 bases between them. CDR1 SGHTS and CDR2 YDEGEE come from the germline V gene. The CDR3 region has the DNA TGTGCCAGCAGCCGGCGGGGATATGAGCAGTTCTTC. As protein: CASSRRGYEQFF.

For this clone: This may stem from a read error, because a much larger clone lies one nucleotide away. Different DNA sequences within this sample yield the same CDR3. The chain combines TRBV5-1 with TRBJ2-1, with TRBD2 matching 9 bases. The ends lost 0 bases at V and 4 bases at J; junction bases unmatched: 2. Germline values: CDR1 SGHRS, CDR2 YFSETQ. The CDR3 has 15 amino acids. The CDR3 DNA sequence: TGCGCCAGCAGCTTGGGTAGCGGGGGATACAATGAGCAGTTCTTC. It is translated as CASSLGSGGYNEQFF.

The V and J genes are TRBV27 and TRBJ2-7, with 12 nucleotides matching TRBD2. The CDR3 consists of 15 residues. V was pared by 6 bases and J by 7 bases, with 10 bases of the junction left unmatched. In germline, CDR1 is MNHEY, CDR2 SMNVEV (reference sequence). The CDR3 nucleotides are TGTGCCAGCAGAGACCCTAGCGGGAGGGCGGGGGAGCAGTACTTC. Amino acid sequence: CASRDPSGRAGEQYF.

This chain joins TRBV27 and TRBJ2-1; 7 nucleotides align to TRBD2. CDR3 length equals 15 residues. Losses at the gene ends were 5 bases for V and 3 bases for J; bases not matched to a gene: 7. Germline V lookup: CDR1 MNHEY, CDR2 SMNVEV (reference sequence). CDR3 sequence (DNA): TGTGCCAGCAGTCGCGCGAGCGGGAACTACAATGAGCAGTTCTTC. Residues: CASSRASGNYNEQFF.

In this sample, this clone turned up a few times. The CDR3 carries no conserved terminal phenylalanine or tryptophan, so it likely arises from a read error. No DNA is shown, since the ends of the CDR3 on it are uncertain; the CDR3 is the one TCRdb lists. This chain joins TRBV28 and TRBJ2-7; no DNA check was done on the table's D call, TRBD2. Germline loops: CDR1 MDHEN, CDR2 SYDVKM. Both ends counted, the CDR3 spans 11 residues. The CDR3 reads CASSLGERALI.

In DNA, the CDR3 is TGTGCCAGCAGTTTCCAGATTACTAATGAAAAACTGTTTTTT. Its translation: CASSFQITNEKLFF. The J gene is TRBJ1-4, the V gene TRBV28; D uncertain. This CDR3 region has 14 residues. The ends were cut back, 3 bases at V and 2 bases at J, with 7 bases in the middle. Germline values: CDR1 MDHEN, CDR2 SYDVKM.

V usage is TRBV6-1 and J usage is TRBJ1-1; 9 bases agree with TRBD1. V lost 8 bases to trimming and J lost 1 base; unmatched junction nucleotides: 2. Germline assignment: CDR1 MNHNS and CDR2 SASEGT. The CDR3 is 13 amino acids. This CDR3 is CASEGQGNTEAFF. The DNA for the CDR3 is TGTGCCAGCGAGGGACAGGGGAACACTGAAGCTTTCTTT.

In the case of this clone: This sample includes further DNA sequences coding for the same CDR3. This chain links TRBV28 with TRBJ2-7; D ambiguous. With 2 bases removed from V and 6 bases from J, the gap between germline ends came to 5 bases. In germline, CDR1 is MDHEN, CDR2 SYDVKM. The CDR3 loop spans 11 amino acids. The CDR3 loop is CASSLRREQYF. The CDR3 DNA reads TGTGCCAGCAGTTTAAGACGCGAGCAGTACTTC.

The chain carries TRBV28 and TRBJ1-4; D unresolved. The CDR3 totals 15 residues. Germline values: CDR1 MDHEN, CDR2 SYDVKM. The germline V and J ends were trimmed by 8 bases and 4 bases, with 17 bases remaining between them. DNA for the CDR3: TGTGCCAGCCACCCTTCGGACGGCCTTAATGAAAAACTGTTTTTT. Amino acids: CASHPSDGLNEKLFF.

This clone was observed a single time. The chain recombines TRBV19 with TRBJ1-1, with TRBD1 as a possible D gene (5 bases). This CDR3 spans 14 amino acids. CDR1 and CDR2 (germline): LNHDA, SQIVND (reference sequence). V was shortened by 4 bases and J by 0 bases, with 9 bases between the two germline ends. The CDR3 nucleotides are TGTGCCAGTAGTACCGACAGATTGAACACTGAAGCTTTCTTT. Amino acid sequence: CASSTDRLNTEAFF. Complete variable domain (other parts from reference TRBV19 and TRBJ1-1): DGGITQSPKYLFRKEGQNVTLSCEQNLNHDAMYWYRQDPGQGLRLIYYSQIVNDFQKGDIAEGYSVSREKKESFPLTVTSAQKNPTAFYLCASSTDRLNTEAFFGQGTRLTVV.

The V and J genes are TRBV5-1 and TRBJ2-5, with D possibly matching TRBD2 (6 bases). Trimming removed 0 bases from V and 5 bases from J, with 14 bases in between. Germline CDR1 SGHRS, CDR2 YFSETQ. The length of the CDR3 is 15 residues. The CDR3 DNA reads as TGCGCCAGCAGCTTGGCCCAGGGAGGTTTCGAGACCCAGTACTTC. This sequence encodes CASSLAQGGFETQYF.

This clone has only one observation. The rearrangement uses TRBV2 and TRBJ2-5, with D perhaps TRBD1 or TRBD2 (6 bases each). The germline CDR1 and CDR2 sequences are SNHLY and FYNNEI. V shed 11 bases and J shed 5 bases, with 15 bases lying between them. The CDR3 covers 12 residues. The CDR3 bases are TGTGCCGGCTCGACAGGAGGGGAGACCCAGTACTTC. It encodes CAGSTGGETQYF.

The chain combines TRBV27 with TRBJ2-7; 7 positions match TRBD1. J was trimmed by 6 bases and V by 4 bases; bases with no gene match: 12. This CDR3 has 15 amino acids. CDR1 is MNHEY, CDR2 SMNVEV, per germline (reference sequence). CDR3 sequence: CASSSYRGIGGEQYF. As DNA, the CDR3 is TGTGCCAGCAGTTCATACAGGGGAATCGGCGGCGAGCAGTACTTC.